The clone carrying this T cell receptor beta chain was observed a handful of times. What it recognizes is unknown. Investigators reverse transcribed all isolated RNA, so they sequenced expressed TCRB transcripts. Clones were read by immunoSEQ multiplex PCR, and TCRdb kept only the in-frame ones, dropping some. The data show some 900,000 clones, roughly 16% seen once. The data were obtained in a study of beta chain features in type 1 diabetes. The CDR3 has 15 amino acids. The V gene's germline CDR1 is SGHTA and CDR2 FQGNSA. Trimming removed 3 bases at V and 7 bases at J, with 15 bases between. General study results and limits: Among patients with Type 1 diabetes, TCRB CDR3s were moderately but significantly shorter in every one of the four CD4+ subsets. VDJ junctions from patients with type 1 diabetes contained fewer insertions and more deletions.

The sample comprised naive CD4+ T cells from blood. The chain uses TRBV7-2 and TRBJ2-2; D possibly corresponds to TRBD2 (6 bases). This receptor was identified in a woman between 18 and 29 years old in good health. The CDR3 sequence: CASSFSSGVDGELFF. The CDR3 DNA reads TGTGCCAGCAGCTTTTCTTCGGGAGTGGACGGGGAGCTGTTTTTT.